This TCR beta chain was profiled in a study of blood T cells in healthy people across ages (dated by TCRdb to between 2014 and 2017). For the wider study: In model experiments, template switching captured roughly one uniquely barcoded TCR beta cDNA molecule for every two T cells. Age-related changes in TCR beta repertoire diversity were measured in the study by deep sequencing normalized with unique cDNA molecular identifiers. Donors were grouped into four age groups: young (average 16 years), middle-aged (about 38), aged (over 55) and long-lived (82). Donors of different ages were randomly distributed across sequencing lanes to avoid experimental bias. The study analyzed two additional independent replicas of 1 million unique cDNA reads from the same blood draw for two donors, one aged 18 to 29 and one aged 80 or older. Beyond this particular receptor, the publication reports: Total diversity estimates from one million sequenced T cells were considered lower bounds and underestimates. Observed TCR beta diversity per million T cells fell roughly linearly with age, and a significant reduction was already apparent by age roughly 40. Compared with the aged group, more naive CD4+ T cells, fewer expanded clones and increased TCR diversity were shown by the long-lived group, suggesting age selection. The CMV infection status of donors was not known, potentially confounding age-related changes in expanded clonotypes. Since profiling was done on bulk unsorted PBMCs, naive and antigen-experienced compartments could not be conclusively compared. The percentage of naive T cells measured by flow cytometry correlated strongly with observed TCR beta diversity.

The protocol used for the library was 5' RACE. These reads were obtained on an Illumina HiSeq 2500. A second PCR of about 7 to 12 cycles was run with a J-beta primer mix and a sample-barcoded 5' primer. A unique molecular identifier was introduced onto each TCR beta cDNA molecule by a template-switch 5' adaptor carrying 12 random nucleotides. Each sample yielded at least 2.5 million CDR3-containing paired-end reads. First-strand cDNA was synthesized from all RNA with the Mint cDNA synthesis kit, primed by a TRBC-specific oligonucleotide. Following uracil-DNA glycosylase treatment, all cDNA underwent a first 18-cycle PCR with the universal primers M1SS and BC2_uni_R. As for the original processing: Each sample was normalized by randomly selecting 1 million high-quality reads, each carrying a distinct molecular identifier. Instead of being binned into consensus sequences, reads with shared molecular identifiers were discarded. CDR3 identification, clonotype clustering and error correction used MiTCR with a Q25 quality threshold and the strictest error-elimination algorithm. A nonparametric unseen species model with Euler transformation was used to estimate lower-bound total TCR beta diversity. TCRdb applied fastp at Q25 and MiXCR to the public reads, then kept only in-frame beta chains. Each entry merges the rows of one CDR3 protein and shows their most common DNA and genes. The V and J calls reflect TCRdb's pipeline rather than the authors' work. The sample table holds over 600,000 distinct CDR3 sequences, of which less than 60% were seen once. Less than 20% of the sample belongs to the ten largest clones.

As concerns this clonotype: What antigen it recognizes has not been identified. No base qualities exist here, and no much larger clone lies one base off it.

Donors were 39 systemically healthy Caucasian individuals from Russia aged 6 to 90 years. Approximately 10 milliliters of peripheral blood were collected from each donor into EDTA-treated Vacutainer tubes. Ficoll-Paque density-gradient centrifugation was used to isolate PBMCs, with at least 6.5 million per sample. Total RNA, at least 6 micrograms per sample, was extracted from PBMCs with Trizol reagent. The percentages of naive CD45RAhigh/CD27high T cells were determined by flow cytometry on a PBMC aliquot from every donor. Taken from the germline V gene, the CDR1 and CDR2 loops are ENHRY and SYGVKD. Inclusive of the bounding cysteine and phenylalanine, the CDR3 is 14 residues long. Solely the CDR3 DNA is kept, with 42 bases framed from the first base.

The rearrangement joined TRBV10-3 to TRBJ2-5; 7 of the junction bases match TRBD2. The end of the DNA is better explained by TRBJ2-7, so the J call may be wrong. This clonotype was sampled from a man at least 80 years old in good health. The source material was blood. The sequenced DNA: TGTGCCATCAGTGGGGCTAGCGGTGTTTACGAGCAGTACTTC. It translates to CAISGASGVYEQYF.